The 27 T cell receptor beta chains presented below share a single source sample, sequenced in a study of blood T cell repertoires in COVID-19. TCRdb's table, derived via immunoSEQ multiplex PCR, lists solely in-frame clones and lacks some. This sample has 140,000 or so clones, with about four fifths found just once. The sequenced sample consisted of PBMCs or T cells enriched from blood (not recorded which). The receptors were gathered from a man over 45 who had recovered from COVID-19.

This chain joins TRBV25-1 and TRBJ1-1, with D maybe TRBD1 (5 bases). The germline V gene has CDR1 MGHDK and CDR2 SYGVNS. The length of the CDR3 is 13 residues. V lost 0 bases and J lost 9, with 11 bases in between. The CDR3, as DNA: TGTGCCAGCAGTGAATACAGGGCCCAAAAAGCTTTCTTT. It translates to CASSEYRAQKAFF.

The chain combines TRBV9 with TRBJ1-2; TRBD1 is a possible D gene (6 bases). The germline gives CDR1 SGDLS, CDR2 YYNGEE. V shed 5 bases and J shed 7 bases, with 15 bases lying between them. The CDR3 sequence is 13 residues long. The CDR3 loop is CASSADRNPGYTF. In DNA form, the CDR3 reads TGTGCCAGCAGTGCCGACAGGAATCCTGGCTACACCTTC.

The chain has TRBV5-1 and TRBJ1-5; 7 bases align to TRBD1. The V gene end was trimmed by 5 bases and the J gene end by 1 base; junction bases not matched to a gene: 6. This CDR3 spans 15 amino acids. CDR1 and CDR2 from the germline V gene are SGHRS and YFSETQ. Here the CDR3 DNA reads TGCGCCAGCAGATCTACAGGGGACAGCAATCAGCCCCAGCATTTT. Its protein is CASRSTGDSNQPQHF.

The J gene is TRBJ2-3, the V gene TRBV30; TRBD2 matches at 7 bases. The CDR3 extends over 15 amino acids. Per the germline V gene, CDR1 is GTSNPN and CDR2 is SVGIG (reference sequence). J was trimmed by 0 bases and V by 0 bases; bases with no gene match: 3. As DNA, the CDR3 is TGTGCCTGGAGTGTACAAGCGGGGAGCACAGATACGCAGTATTTT. This encodes CAWSVQAGSTDTQYF.

The genes are TRBV18 and TRBJ1-3; a weak D match, TRBD1 (6 bases). Germline V CDR1 and CDR2: KGHSH, LQKENI. The CDR3 is made up of 16 amino acids. With 6 bases removed from V and 2 bases from J, the gap between germline ends came to 17 bases. In DNA form, the CDR3 reads TGTGCCAGCTCGGTTCCCGGGACATCCACTGGAAACACCATATATTTT. Amino acids: CASSVPGTSTGNTIYF.

This chain connects TRBV10-3 to TRBJ1-1; D is ambiguous. Germline CDR1 reads ENHRY; CDR2 reads SYGVKD. The CDR3 contains 14 residues. V lost 5 bases and J 1 base, leaving 11 bases between the germline ends. CDR3 nucleotide sequence: TGTGCCATCAGTTCCGACATGACGAACACTGAAGCTTTCTTT. Translating gives CAISSDMTNTEAFF.

This chain links TRBV7-2 with TRBJ2-7; 7 bases agree with TRBD2. This CDR3 region has 14 residues. Germline CDR1 reads SGHTA; CDR2 reads FQGNSA. Losses at the gene ends were 5 bases for V and 0 bases for J; bases not matched to a gene: 4. CDR3 DNA sequence: TGTGCCAGCAGCACACTAGCGTTCTCCTACGAGCAGTACTTC. It translates to CASSTLAFSYEQYF.

The rearrangement uses TRBV6-6 and TRBJ2-3; 11 nucleotides match TRBD2. This CDR3 has 18 residues. V lost 5 bases to trimming and J lost 2 bases; unmatched junction nucleotides: 12. The germline V gene has CDR1 MNHNY and CDR2 SVGAGI (reference sequence). CDR3 bases: TGTGCCAGCAGTCCACCTCTAGCGGGGGGACCCTTCACAGATACGCAGTATTTT. Amino acids: CASSPPLAGGPFTDTQYF.

This clone was seen more than once but under ten times. The chain recombines TRBV3-1 (or the pseudogene TRBV3-2) with TRBJ2-2; D may be TRBD1 (6 bases). The CDR3 totals 15 residues. The ends were cut back, 4 bases at V and 7 bases at J, with 16 bases in the middle. CDR1 and CDR2 (germline): LGHDT, YNNKEL (reference sequence). The CDR3: CASSPTGTFHGELFF. The CDR3 region has the DNA TGTGCCAGCAGCCCAACCGGGACATTCCACGGGGAGCTGTTTTTT.

The chain joins TRBV18 to TRBJ2-3; no firm D call. Trimming shortened V by 3 bases and J by 1 base, and 8 bases separated the two germline ends. The CDR3 has 14 residues. CDR1 is KGHSH and CDR2 is LQKENI in the germline V gene. The CDR3 nucleotides are TGTGCCAGCTCACCCGACTTGGGCACAGATACGCAGTATTTT. Its translation: CASSPDLGTDTQYF.

V usage is TRBV7-2 and J usage is TRBJ2-7; a weak D match, TRBD1 (7 bases). This CDR3 comprises 14 residues. With 2 bases removed from V and 3 bases from J, the gap between germline ends came to 11 bases. The V gene's germline CDR1 is SGHTA and CDR2 FQGNSA. In nucleotides, the CDR3 is TGTGCCAGCAGCTTAAACCAGGGGGGCTACGAGCAGTACTTC. Its translation: CASSLNQGGYEQYF.

J is TRBJ1-3 and V is TRBV5-5, with 10 positions matching TRBD1. Germline CDR1 is SGHKS and CDR2 is YYEKEE (reference sequence). The length of the CDR3 is 18 residues. After removal of 2 bases from V and 2 bases from J, the junction contained 10 bases not matched to a gene. This chain's CDR3 is CASSFRTGQGRTGNTIYF. CDR3 sequence (DNA): TGTGCCAGCAGCTTCCGAACGGGACAGGGGAGAACTGGAAACACCATATATTTT.

This rearrangement joins TRBV5-1 to TRBJ1-4; the D gene is possibly TRBD1 (6 bases). The CDR3 has 14 residues. In germline, CDR1 is SGHRS, CDR2 YFSETQ. Trimming pared 2 bases from V and 7 bases from J, leaving 12 bases between. CDR3 coding DNA: TGCGCCAGCAGCTTCACGGGGGGCGGTGAAAAACTGTTTTTT. This encodes CASSFTGGGEKLFF.

This clone was seen once. The chain links TRBV5-1 to TRBJ1-2, with D possibly TRBD1 on 5 matching bases. Trimming cost V 4 bases and J 6 bases, with 16 bases left between them. Germline assignment: CDR1 SGHRS and CDR2 YFSETQ. The CDR3 covers 14 residues. Here the CDR3 DNA reads TGCGCCAGCAGCCAGGGCTTCTTGGCGGATGGCTACACCTTC. Translation gives CASSQGFLADGYTF.

V and J are TRBV19 and TRBJ2-5, with TRBD1 matching 8 bases. This CDR3 is 15 amino acids long. Germline-derived CDR1 and CDR2 are LNHDA and SQIVND (reference sequence). Trimming at V came to 7 bases and at J to 1 base, leaving 8 bases not matched to a gene. The DNA for the CDR3 is TGTGCCAGTACCCCCAGACAGGGGATCCAAGAGACCCAGTACTTC. Translation gives CASTPRQGIQETQYF.

The J gene is TRBJ1-5, the V gene TRBV27, with D possibly matching TRBD1 (6 bases). Deletions cut 3 bases from V and 2 bases from J, with 11 bases between. The V gene's germline CDR1 is MNHEY and CDR2 SMNVEV (reference sequence). This CDR3 is 15 amino acids long. CDR3 sequence (DNA): TGTGCCAGCAGTTTCGGCAGGGGTGGCAATCAGCCCCAGCATTTT. Amino acid sequence: CASSFGRGGNQPQHF.

This sequence joins TRBV5-4 and TRBJ2-7, with a weak D call TRBD1 (7 bases). V was cut by 4 bases and J by 3 bases, with 14 bases left in between. CDR1 SGHNT and CDR2 YYREEE come from the germline V gene (reference sequence). The CDR3 covers 14 residues. The CDR3 DNA reads TGTGCCAGCAGCCGACAGGGAGGCGGCTACGAGCAGTACTTC. Residues: CASSRQGGGYEQYF.

This chain connects TRBV27 to TRBJ1-2; D is unresolved. Looked up from germline, CDR1 is MNHEY and CDR2 is SMNVEV (reference sequence). The CDR3 extends over 16 amino acids. Trimming removed 5 bases at V and 4 bases at J, with 20 bases between. The CDR3 sequence is CASSPSPAGRFYGYTF. CDR3 coding DNA: TGTGCCAGCAGTCCCAGCCCGGCGGGCCGATTCTATGGCTACACCTTC.

This rearrangement joins TRBV5-1 to TRBJ2-1; TRBD2 might be the D (7 bases). CDR3 size: 15 residues. Trimming removed 0 bases at V and 7 bases at J, with 14 bases between. Germline loops: CDR1 SGHRS, CDR2 YFSETQ. As DNA, the CDR3 is TGCGCCAGCAGCTTGGTTGCGGGGGCTAAAAATGAGCAGTTCTTC. Translated, it gives CASSLVAGAKNEQFF.

The rearrangement links TRBV27 to TRBJ1-1; possibly TRBD1 for D (6 bases). The CDR3 has 14 residues. CDR1 is MNHEY, CDR2 SMNVEV, per germline (reference sequence). V gave up 4 bases and J gave up 6 bases, with 15 bases separating them. The CDR3 bases are TGTGCCAGCAGTTCCCGAGGGGGTAGAGCTGAAGCTTTCTTT. Translating it yields CASSSRGGRAEAFF.

The chain combines TRBV2 with TRBJ1-4, with no clear D. V lost 7 bases and J 3 bases, leaving 9 bases between the germline ends. The CDR3 is made up of 13 amino acids. Germline V gene lookup returns CDR1 SNHLY and CDR2 FYNNEI. The CDR3 protein is CASKSVPNEKLFF. The DNA of the CDR3 is TGTGCCAGCAAGAGCGTACCTAATGAAAAACTGTTTTTT.

This clone was detected a few times. V and J are TRBV13 and TRBJ2-3, with a tentative D call TRBD2 (6 bases). This CDR3 has 16 residues. V lost 2 bases and J 2 bases, leaving 14 bases between the germline ends. Germline CDR1 and CDR2: PRHDT and FYEKMQ (reference sequence). CDR3 DNA: TGTGCCAGCAGCTTAAAAATGGCGGGGTTCACAGATACGCAGTATTTT. Protein: CASSLKMAGFTDTQYF.

The chain links TRBV7-2 to TRBJ2-7, with no clear D. Trimming took off 5 bases at V and 0 bases at J, with 11 bases between the two ends. The CDR3 is 14 amino acids. Germline V gives CDR1 SGHTA, CDR2 FQGNSA. In DNA form, the CDR3 reads TGTGCCAGCAGCCCCGGCGGAGCCTCCTACGAGCAGTACTTC. Translating it yields CASSPGGASYEQYF. The complete variable domain, with remaining parts taken from reference TRBV7-2 and TRBJ2-7, reads GAGVSQSPSNKVTEKGKDVELRCDPISGHTALYWYRQSLGQGLEFLIYFQGNSAPDKSGLPSDRFSAERTGGSVSTLTIQRTQQEDSAVYLCASSPGGASYEQYFGPGTRLTVT.

This chain links TRBV7-2 with TRBJ1-3; possibly TRBD1 for D (6 bases). CDR3 length: 15 residues. The V end was cut by 6 bases, the J end by 4 bases, with 16 bases between. Looked up from germline, CDR1 is SGHTA and CDR2 is FQGNSA. The DNA of the CDR3 is TGTGCCAGCAGTGCAGACAGGCGCGGGGGAAACACCATATATTTT. This codes for CASSADRRGGNTIYF. Complete variable domain (other parts from reference TRBV7-2 and TRBJ1-3): GAGVSQSPSNKVTEKGKDVELRCDPISGHTALYWYRQSLGQGLEFLIYFQGNSAPDKSGLPSDRFSAERTGGSVSTLTIQRTQQEDSAVYLCASSADRRGGNTIYFGEGSWLTVV.

The chain recombines TRBV10-3 with TRBJ1-5, with D uncertain. Per the germline V gene, CDR1 is ENHRY and CDR2 is SYGVKD. V lost 2 bases to trimming and J lost 4 bases, with 3 bases between them. CDR3 length equals 12 residues. Written as DNA, the CDR3 is TGTGCCATCAGTGAGCTTAATCAGCCCCAGCATTTT. Translated, it gives CAISELNQPQHF.

This CDR3 reads CSASGRGSTDTQYF. In DNA form, the CDR3 reads TGCAGTGCTAGTGGTAGGGGCTCCACAGATACGCAGTATTTT. The rearrangement links TRBV20-1 to TRBJ2-3, with D perhaps matching TRBD1 (5 bases). The germline V gene encodes CDR1 DFQATT and CDR2 SNEGSKA (reference sequence). V lost 3 bases and J 2 bases, leaving 12 bases between the germline ends. The length of the CDR3 is 14 residues.

In nucleotides, the CDR3 is TGTGCCAGCAGCTTGGGAGGACAGGGGAATCAGCCCCAGCATTTT. It is translated as CASSLGGQGNQPQHF. The chain carries TRBV5-6 and TRBJ1-5; TRBD1 agrees at 9 bases. The CDR3 is 15 amino acids. Germline trimming cut 0 bases from V and 4 bases from J; bases unmatched to any gene: 2. CDR1 is SGHDT, CDR2 YYEEEE, per germline.